This T cell receptor beta chain was sequenced for a study of T-cell reconstitution after alpha-beta-depleted transplantation in children. Study-wide points: Alpha-beta T cells about two months after transplant reportedly derived from several hundred expanded graft clones. Diversity of TCRbeta at day 60 was high in some patients, arising from surviving recipient T cells and thymic progenitors.

This clonotype was observed a few times. The target antigen is unknown. A TCRbeta library incorporating unique molecular identifiers was prepared. TCRdb ran MiXCR on the PCR reads and lists one entry per CDR3 protein. Here the sample spans hundreds of thousands of distinct CDR3 sequences, 20% to 30% being singletons. Trimming removed 1 base from V and 8 bases from J; junction bases left unmatched: 9. Germline values: CDR1 SGHRS, CDR2 YFSETQ. The CDR3 covers 15 residues. This sample comprised PBMCs, mostly from graft donor cells, obtained 360 days after TCRalphabeta/CD19-depleted stem cell transplant. The chain is built from TRBV5-1 and TRBJ2-4, with TRBD1 matching over 7 bases. This receptor was taken from a female patient aged 2 to 10 who had a stem cell transplant for congenital amegakaryocytic thrombocytopenia, so the T cells may come from the graft donor. CDR3 nucleotide sequence: TGCGCCAGCAGCTTGCACGACAGGGACGTTTACATTCAGTACTTC. Translated: CASSLHDRDVYIQYF.